These 29 T cell receptor beta chains originate from one sample sequenced in a study of T cells in tuberculosis. TCRdb keeps only in-frame clones here, not all; method: immunoSEQ multiplex PCR. Found here are 20,000 to 25,000 clones, approximately 97% of them singletons; the top ten hold 6% to 6.5%. Sample: PBMCs. The origin of the receptors is a donor aged 10 to 29 with latent tuberculosis or without tuberculosis infection.

The chain recombines TRBV25-1 with TRBJ2-1; 13 bases agree with TRBD2. The junction had 7 bases not matched to a gene; V was cut back by 3 bases and J by 8 bases. The CDR3 covers 16 residues. Per germline, CDR1 MGHDK and CDR2 SYGVNS. DNA of the CDR3: TGTGCCAGCAGTGACCAAACTAGCGGGAGGGTCTATGAGCAGTTCTTC. Translation gives CASSDQTSGRVYEQFF.

The chain uses TRBV7-6 and TRBJ2-5; 8 positions agree with TRBD1. With 0 bases clipped from V and 1 base from J, the junction kept 1 base outside the gene matches. Germline values: CDR1 SGHVS, CDR2 FNYEAQ. The CDR3 is made up of 15 amino acids. CDR3 amino acids: CASSLARGLQETQYF. The CDR3 DNA follows: TGTGCCAGCAGCTTAGCCAGGGGGCTCCAAGAGACCCAGTACTTC.

V is TRBV13 and J is TRBJ2-1, with 8 bases identical to TRBD2. The germline CDR1 and CDR2 sequences are PRHDT and FYEKMQ (reference sequence). The CDR3 is 15 amino acids. Trimming at V came to 5 bases and at J to 5 bases, leaving 8 bases not matched to a gene. This CDR3 reads CASSSIAGPHNEQFF. For the CDR3, the DNA is TGTGCCAGCAGCAGCATAGCGGGACCTCACAATGAGCAGTTCTTC.

This clone was picked up a small number of times. The chain carries TRBV7-2 and TRBJ1-2; 9 nucleotides agree with TRBD1. The germline gives CDR1 SGHTA, CDR2 FQGNSA. The CDR3 totals 12 residues. With 5 bases clipped from V and 10 bases from J, the junction kept 5 bases outside the gene matches. The CDR3, as DNA: TGTGCCAGCAGCCCCCGGACAGGGGACTACACCTTC. It yields the protein CASSPRTGDYTF.

The CDR3 DNA reads as TGTGCCAGCAGTTTAGACGGGGGGCCCTTAGCCAAAAACATTCAGTACTTC. It translates to CASSLDGGPLAKNIQYF. V usage is TRBV27 and J usage is TRBJ2-4; possibly TRBD2 for D (7 bases). The germline CDR1 and CDR2 sequences are MNHEY and SMNVEV (reference sequence). CDR3 length equals 17 residues. Trimming removed 2 bases at V and 0 bases at J, with 14 bases between.

For the CDR3, the DNA is TGTGCCAGCAGTCGGACAGGCGAAAGAGATGAAGCTTTCTTT. This gives the protein CASSRTGERDEAFF. The chain joins TRBV6-1 to TRBJ1-1; TRBD1 matches 7 bases. The CDR3 length is 14 residues. Germline values: CDR1 MNHNS, CDR2 SASEGT. Trimming removed 5 bases from V and 7 bases from J; junction bases left unmatched: 10.

The V call is TRBV7-8, the J call TRBJ1-2; 11 bases are shared with TRBD1. The CDR3 has 16 amino acids. Looked up from germline, CDR1 is SGHVS and CDR2 is FQNEAQ. J was trimmed by 5 bases and V by 4 bases; bases with no gene match: 9. In DNA, the CDR3 is TGTGCCAGCAGCTCGCGGACAGGGGGCGACGGGTATGGCTACACCTTC. Its translation: CASSSRTGGDGYGYTF.

Only one count was recorded for this clone. The chain uses TRBV6-5 and TRBJ1-1, with D possibly being TRBD1 (5 bases). Trimming took off 8 bases at V and 1 base at J, with 14 bases between the two ends. The CDR3 extends over 14 amino acids. CDR1 MNHEY and CDR2 SVGAGI come from the germline V gene. The CDR3 bases are TGTGCCAGCTGGACACGGGGGGGGAACACTGAAGCTTTCTTT. Protein product: CASWTRGGNTEAFF.

The gene calls are TRBV18 and TRBJ2-3, with 8 bases fitting TRBD1. From germline, CDR1 is KGHSH and CDR2 LQKENI. V lost 3 bases, J lost 3 bases, and 11 bases stayed unmatched. The CDR3 extends over 17 amino acids. The CDR3 DNA reads TGTGCCAGCTCACCTCTCGTTGGACAGGGCATTACAGATACGCAGTATTTT. It specifies CASSPLVGQGITDTQYF.

The V gene is TRBV5-4, the J gene TRBJ1-1; D may be TRBD1 (5 bases). Trimming cost V 4 bases and J 6 bases, with 13 bases left between them. The CDR3 is 13 residues long. CDR1 and CDR2 (germline): SGHNT, YYREEE (reference sequence). The CDR3 nucleotides are TGTGCCAGCAGCCGGGGGATTGAGGCTGAAGCTTTCTTT. Protein sequence: CASSRGIEAEAFF.

The gene calls are TRBV19 and TRBJ2-5; TRBD2 agrees at 8 bases. V lost 1 base to trimming and J lost 3 bases; unmatched junction nucleotides: 4. The CDR3 consists of 15 residues. Germline V gives CDR1 LNHDA, CDR2 SQIVND (reference sequence). The CDR3 sequence: CASSIVLLAEETQYF. CDR3 nucleotides: TGTGCCAGTAGTATAGTTTTACTAGCGGAAGAGACCCAGTACTTC.

The rearrangement links TRBV10-2 to TRBJ2-1, with D maybe TRBD2 (7 bases). The CDR3 consists of 15 residues. V was trimmed by 10 bases and J by 2 bases, leaving 18 bases between them. In germline, CDR1 is WSHSY, CDR2 SAAADI. The CDR3 DNA sequence: TGCGCCACAGGAGGGGGGGCGGGGACCTACAATGAGCAGTTCTTC. Translation gives CATGGGAGTYNEQFF.

The CDR3 loop reads CASGRGGPFGTDTQYF. CDR3 bases: TGTGCCAGCGGGAGGGGAGGCCCTTTCGGAACAGATACGCAGTATTTT. The chain combines TRBV11-3 with TRBJ2-3, with 7 positions matching TRBD2. This CDR3 contains 16 residues. V lost 8 bases and J lost 3; bases outside the gene matches: 14. CDR1 is SGHNT, CDR2 YENEEA, per germline.

V is TRBV10-3 and J is TRBJ2-1, with D maybe TRBD1 (6 bases). Germline CDR1 is ENHRY and CDR2 is SYGVKD. The CDR3 consists of 15 residues. V was clipped by 6 bases and J by 5 bases, with 17 bases between them. The CDR3 region is CAISFTGPPDNEQFF. CDR3 DNA sequence: TGTGCCATCAGCTTTACAGGGCCCCCGGACAATGAGCAGTTCTTC.

The chain carries TRBV15 and TRBJ1-6, with 7 bases aligning to TRBD1. CDR1 and CDR2 (germline): LNHNV, YYDKDF (reference sequence). CDR3 length: 16 residues. V shed 3 bases, J shed 8 bases, and the junction held 10 bases outside the gene matches. The CDR3 sequence is CATSRDTGTVDSPLHF. CDR3 in DNA: TGTGCCACCAGCAGGGATACCGGGACAGTTGATTCACCCCTCCACTTT.

V and J are TRBV6-5 and TRBJ1-5, with D perhaps matching TRBD1 (5 bases). V dropped 6 bases and J dropped 3 bases, with 12 bases sitting between them. Germline V lookup: CDR1 MNHEY, CDR2 SVGAGI. The CDR3 contains 14 residues. This CDR3 reads CASRLVGANQPQHF. CDR3 nucleotides: TGTGCCAGCAGATTAGTTGGGGCCAATCAGCCCCAGCATTTT.

This chain uses TRBV10-3 with TRBJ1-2; D is uncertain. The germline V and J ends were trimmed by 6 bases and 2 bases, with 22 bases remaining between them. The CDR3 length is 17 residues. CDR1 is ENHRY, CDR2 SYGVKD, per germline. The CDR3 sequence is CAIRVLLVDENNYGYTF. In nucleotides, the CDR3 is TGTGCCATCAGGGTGCTTCTGGTAGATGAGAACAACTATGGCTACACCTTC.

This chain joins TRBV5-1 and TRBJ1-1; no clear D. The CDR3 length is 14 residues. V was pared by 0 bases and J by 4 bases, with 10 bases between. Germline CDR1 reads SGHRS; CDR2 reads YFSETQ. CDR3 residues: CASSLVGWSTEAFF. CDR3 DNA: TGCGCCAGCAGCTTGGTCGGGTGGAGCACTGAAGCTTTCTTT.

The chain uses TRBV2 and TRBJ1-2; D call uncertain. The ends were cut back, 8 bases at V and 7 bases at J, with 11 bases in the middle. The CDR3 sequence is 11 residues long. Germline-derived CDR1 and CDR2 are SNHLY and FYNNEI. CDR3 region: CASGALRGYTF. DNA of the CDR3: TGTGCCAGCGGAGCGCTTCGTGGCTACACCTTC.

The genes are TRBV19 and TRBJ2-7; 7 bases agree with TRBD2. Germline V gives CDR1 LNHDA, CDR2 SQIVND (reference sequence). J was trimmed by 0 bases and V by 6 bases; bases with no gene match: 5. The CDR3 length is 14 residues. The CDR3 here is CASSYRTSSYEQYF. The CDR3 bases are TGTGCCAGTAGCTATAGGACTAGCTCCTACGAGCAGTACTTC.

The V gene is TRBV19, the J gene TRBJ1-2, with D unresolved. This CDR3 has 15 residues. Per the germline V gene, CDR1 is LNHDA and CDR2 is SQIVND (reference sequence). Trimming stripped 1 base from V and 1 base from J, with 10 bases between. The CDR3 spells CASSIVAGLNYGYTF. The CDR3 DNA is TGTGCCAGTAGTATAGTCGCGGGTCTTAACTATGGCTACACCTTC. The whole variable domain, filled in from reference TRBV19 and TRBJ1-2, reads DGGITQSPKYLFRKEGQNVTLSCEQNLNHDAMYWYRQDPGQGLRLIYYSQIVNDFQKGDIAEGYSVSREKKESFPLTVTSAQKNPTAFYLCASSIVAGLNYGYTFGSGTRLTVV.

V gene TRBV6-1 combines with J gene TRBJ2-7, with D tentatively TRBD1 (6 bases). CDR3 length: 14 residues. V was trimmed by 1 base and J by 6 bases, leaving 13 bases between them. Per germline, CDR1 MNHNS and CDR2 SASEGT. The DNA of the CDR3 is TGTGCCAGCAGTGAAGGGGGCAGGGGACGCGAGCAGTACTTC. It specifies CASSEGGRGREQYF.

This chain joins TRBV9 and TRBJ2-7, with TRBD1 identical over 7 bases. Germline lookup yields CDR1 SGDLS and CDR2 YYNGEE. V lost 4 bases and J lost 6; bases outside the gene matches: 7. The CDR3 length is 13 residues. The CDR3 region is CASSPRQGAEQYF. Here the CDR3 DNA reads TGTGCCAGCAGCCCACGACAGGGTGCCGAGCAGTACTTC.

The genes are TRBV5-6 and TRBJ1-1, with D unclear. Germline V gene lookup returns CDR1 SGHDT and CDR2 YYEEEE. This CDR3 comprises 13 residues. The germline V and J ends were trimmed by 2 bases and 4 bases, with 9 bases remaining between them. The CDR3: CASSLDISTEAFF. CDR3 nucleotides: TGTGCCAGCAGCTTAGACATTAGCACTGAAGCTTTCTTT.

This sequence joins TRBV19 and TRBJ1-5; 8 bases are a match to TRBD1. CDR1 and CDR2 (germline): LNHDA, SQIVND (reference sequence). With 0 bases clipped from V and 6 bases from J, the junction kept 10 bases outside the gene matches. The CDR3 has 17 residues. CDR3 nucleotides: TGTGCCAGTAGTATAGAACGCCCGGGGACAGGATCTCAGCCCCAGCATTTT. Protein product: CASSIERPGTGSQPQHF.

The genes are TRBV9 and TRBJ1-1; D is uncertain. Germline V gene sequence: CDR1 SGDLS, CDR2 YYNGEE. V lost 4 bases to trimming and J lost 6 bases, with 16 bases between them. The CDR3 length is 14 residues. This chain's CDR3 is CASSNILSSAEAFF. The CDR3 coding sequence is TGTGCCAGCAGCAACATATTGTCAAGTGCTGAAGCTTTCTTT.

J is TRBJ2-2 and V is TRBV11-2, with a weak D call TRBD2 (6 bases). The V gene's germline CDR1 is SGHAT and CDR2 FQNNGV. The ends were cut back, 5 bases at V and 2 bases at J, with 18 bases in the middle. The CDR3 contains 17 residues. As DNA, the CDR3 is TGTGCCAGCAGCCCCCTCGGGGCGGGGAGTAACACCGGGGAGCTGTTTTTT. This codes for CASSPLGAGSNTGELFF.

The chain links TRBV12-5 to TRBJ2-3; TRBD1 is a possible D gene (6 bases). Germline loops: CDR1 LGHNT, CDR2 FRNRAP. V lost 4 bases to trimming and J lost 8 bases, with 7 bases between them. The length of the CDR3 is 11 residues. DNA for the CDR3: TGTGCTAGTGGTTGGGACATTACGCAGTATTTT. Translated, it gives CASGWDITQYF.

The chain employs TRBV9 and TRBJ2-7; no clear D. The CDR3 is 14 residues long. V dropped 4 bases and J dropped 7 bases, with 18 bases sitting between them. Germline-derived CDR1 and CDR2 are SGDLS and YYNGEE. The CDR3, as DNA: TGTGCCAGCAGCCCTCCGACCGATCAGGATGAGCAGTACTTC. Protein product: CASSPPTDQDEQYF.